These 7 T cell receptor beta chains were sequenced from one sample in a study of CD8+CD57+ T cells in acquired aplastic anemia. For CDR3 and TCR beta VDJ profiling, genomic DNA was the template used. TCRdb analysed the reads with MiXCR anew, one entry per CDR3 protein. The table records around 290,000 distinct CDR3 sequences, 56% of them present only once. Before being chosen for sequencing, patients had shown CD8+CD57+ cell expansion by flow cytometry. The material sequenced was sorted CD4+, CD8+, or CD8+CD57+ T cells (not recorded which) from PBMCs. These TCRs come from a human donor with aplastic anemia.

This clonotype was picked up many times. This chain connects TRBV5-1 to TRBJ2-7, with D possibly being TRBD1 (7 bases). Germline V gene sequence: CDR1 SGHRS, CDR2 YFSETQ. The CDR3 loop spans 15 amino acids. V lost 0 bases and J lost 2, with 12 bases in between. CDR3 sequence (DNA): TGCGCCAGCAGCTTGGACGCGGGACAGACCTACGAGCAGTACTTC. Its protein product is CASSLDAGQTYEQYF. Supplemented by reference TRBV5-1 and TRBJ2-7, the full variable domain reads KAGVTQTPRYLIKTRGQQVTLSCSPISGHRSVSWYQQTPGQGLQFLFEYFSETQRNKGNFPGRFSGRQFSNSRSEMNVSTLELGDSALYLCASSLDAGQTYEQYFGPGTRLTVT.

The rearrangement links TRBV20-1 to TRBJ1-2; 7 nucleotides match TRBD1. V was pared by 6 bases and J by 3 bases, with 7 bases of the junction left unmatched. There are 13 residues in the CDR3. The germline V gene has CDR1 DFQATT and CDR2 SNEGSKA (reference sequence). CDR3: CSALQGTDYGYTF. In nucleotides, the CDR3 is TGCAGTGCCCTACAGGGGACTGACTATGGCTACACCTTC.

J is TRBJ2-7 and V is TRBV11-3; 8 bases are shared with TRBD1. The V gene's germline CDR1 is SGHNT and CDR2 YENEEA. The ends lost 1 base at V and 6 bases at J; junction bases unmatched: 2. The CDR3 is 13 residues long. CDR3 loop: CASSLGTGSEQYF. The CDR3 DNA follows: TGTGCCAGCAGCTTAGGGACAGGGTCCGAGCAGTACTTC. Complete variable domain (other parts from reference TRBV11-3 and TRBJ2-7): EAGVVQSPRYKIIEKKQPVAFWCNPISGHNTLYWYLQNLGQGPELLIRYENEEAVDDSQLPKDRFSAERLKGVDSTLKIQPAELGDSAVYLCASSLGTGSEQYFGPGTRLTVT.

This clonotype was picked up many times. The chain carries TRBV6-6 and TRBJ1-5, with D uncertain. Trimming removed 2 bases at V and 6 bases at J, with 14 bases between. The CDR3 is 15 amino acids. Germline V gene lookup returns CDR1 MNHNY and CDR2 SVGAGI (reference sequence). DNA for the CDR3: TGTGCCAGCAGTTACGGGCAGCTCAGCCCTCAGCCCCAGCATTTT. Encoded protein: CASSYGQLSPQPQHF.

To note about this clonotype: A much larger clone lies a single base off, so this may be a read error. This sequence joins TRBV9 and TRBJ1-2, with D perhaps TRBD1 (5 bases). The CDR3 loop spans 14 amino acids. Germline V lookup: CDR1 SGDLS, CDR2 YYNGEE. Trimming left V 4 bases short and J 7 bases short, with 17 bases between. In nucleotides, the CDR3 is TGTGCCAGCAGCCAAGACCAGGGCTTTCTTGGCTACACCTTC. Its protein product is CASSQDQGFLGYTF.

The chain is built from TRBV20-1 and TRBJ2-1, with 9 nucleotides matching TRBD1. The germline gives CDR1 DFQATT, CDR2 SNEGSKA (reference sequence). The CDR3 sequence is 15 residues long. The ends lost 0 bases at V and 10 bases at J; junction bases unmatched: 10. CDR3: CSARDHRGPGSEQFF. CDR3 nucleotide sequence: TGCAGTGCTAGAGACCACAGGGGGCCGGGCAGCGAGCAGTTCTTC.

This sequence joins TRBV20-1 and TRBJ1-2; 7 bases are a match to TRBD1. J gave up 7 bases and V 7 bases, and 9 bases lay outside the gene matches. The CDR3 has 12 residues. Germline V gene sequence: CDR1 DFQATT, CDR2 SNEGSKA (reference sequence). CDR3 amino acids: CSVLGRGGGYTF. In nucleotides, the CDR3 is TGCAGTGTTCTCGGCAGGGGGGGTGGCTACACCTTC.